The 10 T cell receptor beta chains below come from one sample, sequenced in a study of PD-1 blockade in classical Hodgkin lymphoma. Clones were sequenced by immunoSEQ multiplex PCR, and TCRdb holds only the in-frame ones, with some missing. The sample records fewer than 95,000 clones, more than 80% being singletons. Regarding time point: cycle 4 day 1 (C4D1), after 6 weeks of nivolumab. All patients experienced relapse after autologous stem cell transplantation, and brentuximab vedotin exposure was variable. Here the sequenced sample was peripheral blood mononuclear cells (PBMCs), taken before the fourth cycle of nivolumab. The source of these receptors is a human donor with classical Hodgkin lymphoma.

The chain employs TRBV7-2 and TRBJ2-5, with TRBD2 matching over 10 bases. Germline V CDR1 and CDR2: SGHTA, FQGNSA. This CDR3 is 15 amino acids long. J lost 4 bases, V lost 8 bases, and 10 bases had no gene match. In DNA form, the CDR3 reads TGTGCCAGCGGGCTAGCGGGAGTTCAGGGAGAGACCCAGTACTTC. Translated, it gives CASGLAGVQGETQYF.

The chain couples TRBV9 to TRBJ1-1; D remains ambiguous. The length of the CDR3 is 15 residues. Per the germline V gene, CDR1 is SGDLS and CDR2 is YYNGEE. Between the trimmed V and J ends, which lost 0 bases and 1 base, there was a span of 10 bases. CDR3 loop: CASSVGRSPNTEAFF. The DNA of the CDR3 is TGTGCCAGCAGCGTAGGGAGGTCCCCGAACACTGAAGCTTTCTTT.

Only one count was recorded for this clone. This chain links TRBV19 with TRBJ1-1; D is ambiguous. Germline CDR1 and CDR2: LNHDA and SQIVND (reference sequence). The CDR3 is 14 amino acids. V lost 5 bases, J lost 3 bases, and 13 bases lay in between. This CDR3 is CASSPGPWDTEAFF. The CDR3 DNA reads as TGTGCCAGTAGTCCTGGACCCTGGGACACTGAAGCTTTCTTT.

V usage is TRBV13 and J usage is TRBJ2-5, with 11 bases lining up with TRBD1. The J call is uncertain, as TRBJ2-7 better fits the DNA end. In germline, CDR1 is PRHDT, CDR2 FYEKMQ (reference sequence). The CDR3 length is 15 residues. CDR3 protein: CASSFPGQGVYEQYF. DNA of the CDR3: TGTGCCAGCAGCTTCCCGGGACAGGGGGTCTACGAGCAGTACTTC.

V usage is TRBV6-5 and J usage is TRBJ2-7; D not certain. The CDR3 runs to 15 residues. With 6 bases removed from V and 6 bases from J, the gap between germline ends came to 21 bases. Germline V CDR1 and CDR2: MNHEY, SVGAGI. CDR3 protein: CASSLRTSGVGEQYF. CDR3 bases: TGTGCCAGCAGCCTCCGGACCTCCGGCGTGGGCGAGCAGTACTTC.

The CDR3 sequence: CASSLVWGEHEQYF. CDR3 DNA sequence: TGTGCCAGCAGCTTAGTTTGGGGGGAGCACGAGCAGTACTTC. The V and J genes are TRBV7-2 and TRBJ2-7, with TRBD2 as a possible D gene (6 bases). Germline-derived CDR1 and CDR2 are SGHTA and FQGNSA. The CDR3 is 14 amino acids. V lost 1 base to trimming and J lost 5 bases, with 12 bases between them.

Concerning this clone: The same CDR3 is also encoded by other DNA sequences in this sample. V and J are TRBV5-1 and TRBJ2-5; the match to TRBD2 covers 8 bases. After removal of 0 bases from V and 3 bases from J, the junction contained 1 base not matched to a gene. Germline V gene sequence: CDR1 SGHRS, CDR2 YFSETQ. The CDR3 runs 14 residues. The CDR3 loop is CASSLAGGEETQYF. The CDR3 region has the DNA TGCGCCAGCAGCTTGGCCGGGGGGGAAGAGACCCAGTACTTC.

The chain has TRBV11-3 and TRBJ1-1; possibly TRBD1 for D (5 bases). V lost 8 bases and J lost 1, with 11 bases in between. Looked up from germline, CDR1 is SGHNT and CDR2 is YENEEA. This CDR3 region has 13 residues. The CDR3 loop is CASSKGPNTEAFF. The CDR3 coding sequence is TGTGCCAGCTCTAAGGGGCCGAACACTGAAGCTTTCTTT.

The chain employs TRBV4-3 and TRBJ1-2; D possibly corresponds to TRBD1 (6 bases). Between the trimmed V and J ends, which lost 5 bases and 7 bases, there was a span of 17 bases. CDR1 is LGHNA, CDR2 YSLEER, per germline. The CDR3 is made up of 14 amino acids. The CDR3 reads CASSKRQGSGGYTF. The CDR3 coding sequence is TGCGCCAGCAGCAAACGGCAGGGGTCAGGTGGCTACACCTTC.

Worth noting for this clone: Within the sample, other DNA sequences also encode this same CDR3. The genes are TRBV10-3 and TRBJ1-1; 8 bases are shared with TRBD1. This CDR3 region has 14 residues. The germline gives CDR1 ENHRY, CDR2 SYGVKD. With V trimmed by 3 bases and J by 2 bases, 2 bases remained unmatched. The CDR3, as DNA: TGTGCCATCAGTGAATCAGGGGGCAACACTGAAGCTTTCTTT. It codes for CAISESGGNTEAFF.